These T cell receptor beta chains were read from a single sample in a study of blood T cell repertoires in COVID-19. TCRdb's table, derived via immunoSEQ multiplex PCR, lists solely in-frame clones and lacks some. The table lists roughly 130,000 clones, 75% to 90% of them singletons. Sequenced input: peripheral blood. Every receptor here comes from a man aged 35 to 55 with acute or convalescent COVID-19. Both conserved end residues are part of each CDR3. A D gene is named only where the DNA matches it firmly. Expanded clones get a size class; other rows say once, few or many, or leave the size out.

cdr3_nt: TGCGCCAGCACACCGGGACACGCGTACCAAGAGACCCAGTACTTC
cdr3_aa: CASTPGHAYQETQYF
j_call: TRBJ2-5
cdr3_length: 15
v_call: TRBV5-1
clone_size: once
d_call: NA

cdr3_nt: TGTGCCAGCTCACCCGAAATCTTAGACTCAGGGGGTGAAAAACTGTTTTTT
cdr3_aa: CASSPEILDSGGEKLFF
j_call: TRBJ1-4
cdr3_length: 17
v_call: TRBV18
clone_size: NA
d_call: TRBD1

cdr3_nt: TGTGCCAGCGCCGTTAGAGGTTCCAGGGAAGGCAATCAGCCCCAGCATTTT
cdr3_aa: CASAVRGSREGNQPQHF
j_call: TRBJ1-5
cdr3_length: 17
v_call: TRBV7-8
clone_size: NA
d_call: NA

cdr3_nt: TGTGCCACCAGAAGGACTAGCGGGAAGGATGAGCAGTTCTTC
cdr3_aa: CATRRTSGKDEQFF
j_call: TRBJ2-1
cdr3_length: 14
v_call: TRBV24-1
clone_size: NA
d_call: TRBD2

cdr3_nt: TGTGCCAGCAGTTACCAAGGGGGCCGTTGGGGCTACACCTTC
cdr3_aa: CASSYQGGRWGYTF
j_call: TRBJ1-2
cdr3_length: 14
v_call: TRBV6-6
clone_size: NA
d_call: TRBD1

cdr3_nt: TGTGCCAGCAGTAAAGGACTAGCGGGGATCCAAGAGACCCAGTACTTC
cdr3_aa: CASSKGLAGIQETQYF
j_call: TRBJ2-5
cdr3_length: 16
v_call: TRBV6-1
clone_size: NA
d_call: TRBD2

cdr3_nt: TGCGCCAGCAGCTCGAGCGGCGGAATCTACGAGCAGTACTTC
cdr3_aa: CASSSSGGIYEQYF
j_call: TRBJ2-7
cdr3_length: 14
v_call: TRBV5-1
clone_size: NA
d_call: NA

cdr3_nt: TGTGCCAGTAATAAGGGACAGAGGGGCCAGCCCCAGCATTTT
cdr3_aa: CASNKGQRGQPQHF
j_call: TRBJ1-5
cdr3_length: 14
v_call: TRBV19
clone_size: NA
d_call: TRBD1

cdr3_nt: TGTGCCTGGTGCCTAGCAGTTAGCACAGATACGCAGTATTTT
cdr3_aa: CAWCLAVSTDTQYF
j_call: TRBJ2-3
cdr3_length: 14
v_call: TRBV30
clone_size: NA
d_call: NA

cdr3_nt: TGTGCCAGCAGCCCGCGACAGGACCCGAACACTGAAGCTTTCTTT
cdr3_aa: CASSPRQDPNTEAFF
j_call: TRBJ1-1
cdr3_length: 15
v_call: TRBV9
clone_size: NA
d_call: NA

cdr3_nt: TGTGCCAGCAGGACACGACAGCTGAACACTGAAGCTTTCTTT
cdr3_aa: CASRTRQLNTEAFF
j_call: TRBJ1-1
cdr3_length: 14
v_call: TRBV6-5
clone_size: NA
d_call: NA

cdr3_nt: TGCGCCAGCAGCTTGGAGACAGGGATGAACACTGAAGCTTTCTTT
cdr3_aa: CASSLETGMNTEAFF
j_call: TRBJ1-1
cdr3_length: 15
v_call: TRBV5-1
clone_size: NA
d_call: TRBD1

cdr3_nt: TGTGCCAGCTCACAAGGACTAGCGGGAGGCACCGGGGAGCTGTTTTTT
cdr3_aa: CASSQGLAGGTGELFF
j_call: TRBJ2-2
cdr3_length: 16
v_call: TRBV18
clone_size: once
d_call: TRBD2

cdr3_nt: TGTGCCAGCAGCCCCGGGACAGGCAGAAATGAAAAACTGTTTTTT
cdr3_aa: CASSPGTGRNEKLFF
j_call: TRBJ1-4
cdr3_length: 15
v_call: TRBV27
clone_size: NA
d_call: TRBD1

cdr3_nt: TGTGCCTGGATGGAGGGAATTAGCACTGAAGCTTTCTTT
cdr3_aa: CAWMEGISTEAFF
j_call: TRBJ1-1
cdr3_length: 13
v_call: TRBV30
clone_size: NA
d_call: NA

cdr3_nt: TGCGCCAGCAGCCGCCGGCAATCAGGACAAGAGACCCAGTACTTC
cdr3_aa: CASSRRQSGQETQYF
j_call: TRBJ2-5
cdr3_length: 15
v_call: TRBV5-1
clone_size: NA
d_call: NA

cdr3_nt: TGTGCCAGCAGTTACCCCTGGGACAGACTAACTTATGGCTACACCTTC
cdr3_aa: CASSYPWDRLTYGYTF
j_call: TRBJ1-2
cdr3_length: 16
v_call: TRBV6-5
clone_size: NA
d_call: TRBD1

cdr3_nt: TGTGCCAGCAGCTCTCTGCCGGGACAGGGGAACTCACCCCTCCACTTT
cdr3_aa: CASSSLPGQGNSPLHF
j_call: TRBJ1-6
cdr3_length: 16
v_call: TRBV6-6
clone_size: NA
d_call: TRBD1

cdr3_nt: TGTGCCACCGGGACAGGGGGCTTCAATGAGCAGTTCTTC
cdr3_aa: CATGTGGFNEQFF
j_call: TRBJ2-1
cdr3_length: 13
v_call: TRBV24-1
clone_size: NA
d_call: TRBD1

cdr3_nt: TGTGCCAGCAGCTGGGCCCAGGGTGGTGGAAACACCATATATTTT
cdr3_aa: CASSWAQGGGNTIYF
j_call: TRBJ1-3
cdr3_length: 15
v_call: TRBV5-5
clone_size: NA
d_call: NA

cdr3_nt: TGTGCCGCTTATCCGGGACAGAACACCGGGGAGCTGTTTTTT
cdr3_aa: CAAYPGQNTGELFF
j_call: TRBJ2-2
cdr3_length: 14
v_call: TRBV10-3
clone_size: NA
d_call: NA

cdr3_nt: TGTGCCAGCAGTTACAATATGGGCAGGGACTATGGCTACACCTTC
cdr3_aa: CASSYNMGRDYGYTF
j_call: TRBJ1-2
cdr3_length: 15
v_call: TRBV6-6
clone_size: once
d_call: NA

cdr3_nt: TGTGCCAGCAGTCGTATTCCCCTAGCGGGAGGTGTGGCAGATACGCAGTATTTT
cdr3_aa: CASSRIPLAGGVADTQYF
j_call: TRBJ2-3
cdr3_length: 18
v_call: TRBV28
clone_size: NA
d_call: TRBD2

cdr3_nt: TGCGCCAGCAGCCAATTCCAGGGGGCCTACAATGAGCAGTTCTTC
cdr3_aa: CASSQFQGAYNEQFF
j_call: TRBJ2-1
cdr3_length: 15
v_call: TRBV4-3
clone_size: NA
d_call: TRBD1

cdr3_nt: TGTGCCATCAGTTCCGAGTCCGGCGGATATGGCTACACCTTC
cdr3_aa: CAISSESGGYGYTF
j_call: TRBJ1-2
cdr3_length: 14
v_call: TRBV10-3
clone_size: once
d_call: NA

cdr3_nt: TGTGCCAGCAGGGAGGCAGGGGATACTGAAGCTTTCTTT
cdr3_aa: CASREAGDTEAFF
j_call: TRBJ1-1
cdr3_length: 13
v_call: TRBV6-5
clone_size: NA
d_call: NA

cdr3_nt: TGTGCCAGCAGTGAATACGGTACCAAAAACATTCAGTACTTC
cdr3_aa: CASSEYGTKNIQYF
j_call: TRBJ2-4
cdr3_length: 14
v_call: TRBV25-1
clone_size: NA
d_call: NA

cdr3_nt: TGTGCCAGCAGCCCACAGGGGAGGCGCACCGGGGAGCTGTTTTTT
cdr3_aa: CASSPQGRRTGELFF
j_call: TRBJ2-2
cdr3_length: 15
v_call: TRBV7-2
clone_size: NA
d_call: NA